The entry below gives a single T cell receptor (beta chain) sequence along with its context. Antigen specificity is unknown. The CDR3 length is 16 residues. V dropped 0 bases and J dropped 4 bases, with 16 bases sitting between them. CDR1 is LGHNA and CDR2 is YNFKEQ in the germline V gene. The record originates from a study of cytomegalovirus exposure and HLA in healthy donors. Study observations and caveats: Per a prior analysis, the majority of TCR beta V segments were productive roughly 90% or roughly 30% of the time.

The PCR had 60 Vbeta and 13 Jbeta primers. Data came from immunoSEQ multiplex PCR; TCRdb stores just in-frame clones and leaves some out. This sample's table has approximately 50,000 clones. The receptor comes from a female donor in good health and CMV-seronegative. The chain couples TRBV4-2 to TRBJ2-7; D perhaps matches TRBD2 (6 bases). Sequenced material: PBMCs. Written as DNA, the CDR3 is TGTGCCAGCAGCCAAGAGACGAGCCTGGGGGGATACGAGCAGTACTTC. Its protein is CASSQETSLGGYEQYF.